These 9 T cell receptor beta chains came from one sample sequenced in a study of human T cells and chemical hapten exposure. Regarding time point: pre-sensitization, week 0. Treatment defined: therapeutic diphenylcyclopropenone sensitization with weekly scalp DPC. Via MiXCR, TCRdb re-called the RACE reads, giving one row per CDR3 protein. Counted here are 200,000 to 300,000 distinct CDR3 sequences, more than 6.5% occurring once; the ten biggest clones make up 2.3%. The sample was whole blood, taken in connection with sensitization to the hapten diphenylcyclopropenone (DPC). The receptors originated from a woman in her 40s with alopecia areata. Some clones in this sample may be carry-over from other donors' samples.

The chain has TRBV25-1 and TRBJ2-1; TRBD2 agrees at 13 bases. V lost 5 bases and J lost 7; bases outside the gene matches: 5. The CDR3 is 15 residues long. CDR1 is MGHDK, CDR2 SYGVNS, per germline. CDR3 amino acids: CASSRTSGRANEQFF. The CDR3 region has the DNA TGTGCCAGCAGTAGAACTAGCGGGAGGGCAAATGAGCAGTTCTTC. Full variable domain (remainder filled in from reference TRBV25-1 and TRBJ2-1): EADIYQTPRYLVIGTGKKITLECSQTMGHDKMYWYQQDPGMELHLIHYSYGVNSTEKGDLSSESTVSRIRTEHFPLTLESARPSHTSQYLCASSRTSGRANEQFFGPGTRLTVL.

Ten or more counts support this clonotype. V is TRBV6-2 or TRBV6-3 and J is TRBJ2-1; TRBD1 might be the D (5 bases). The germline gives CDR1 MNHEY, CDR2 SVGEGT. The CDR3 spans 13 residues. The germline V and J ends were trimmed by 8 bases and 4 bases, with 12 bases remaining between them. The CDR3 nucleotides read TGTGCCAGCTCTGGACAAAGGTACAATGAGCAGTTCTTC. Amino acids: CASSGQRYNEQFF.

This clonotype has just a few counts. The gene calls are TRBV7-2 and TRBJ2-3, with 10 positions matching TRBD2. This CDR3 region has 15 residues. CDR1 SGHTA and CDR2 FQGNSA come from the germline V gene. V gave up 1 base and J gave up 4 bases; unmatched junction bases: 2. CDR3 sequence reads: CASSLVLAGADTQYF. The CDR3 region has the DNA TGTGCCAGCAGCTTAGTCCTAGCGGGAGCAGATACGCAGTATTTT.

V and J are TRBV7-2 and TRBJ1-2; D may be TRBD1 (5 bases). Per germline, CDR1 SGHTA and CDR2 FQGNSA. The CDR3 extends over 14 amino acids. Trimming removed 5 bases at V and 3 bases at J, with 13 bases between. The CDR3 DNA is TGTGCCAGCAGCCCTCAGGGATATGACTATGGCTACACCTTC. This gives the protein CASSPQGYDYGYTF.

The table lists this clonotype with a few counts. The V call is TRBV24-1, the J call TRBJ2-3, with unresolved D. V dropped 4 bases and J dropped 6 bases, with 10 bases sitting between them. The length of the CDR3 is 13 residues. The germline gives CDR1 KGHDR, CDR2 SFDVKD. This chain's CDR3 is CATSDQGWDTQYF. CDR3 nucleotide sequence: TGTGCCACCAGTGACCAAGGGTGGGATACGCAGTATTTT.

This clonotype was seen a handful of times. This rearrangement joins TRBV7-9 to TRBJ2-3, with D uncertain. Trimming took 2 bases from V and 4 from J, leaving 16 bases between them. The CDR3 consists of 16 residues. Germline CDR1 is SEHNR and CDR2 is FQNEAQ (reference sequence). CDR3 protein: CASSLRRGSQPDTQYF. DNA for the CDR3: TGTGCCAGCAGCTTACGGCGTGGCAGCCAGCCAGATACGCAGTATTTT.

V gene TRBV7-2 combines with J gene TRBJ1-3; unclear D gene. CDR1 SGHTA and CDR2 FQGNSA come from the germline V gene. The CDR3 runs to 13 residues. V lost 8 bases and J 4 bases, leaving 12 bases between the germline ends. The DNA for the CDR3 is TGTGCCAGCGGATTCCAAAACGGAAACACCATATATTTT. Its protein is CASGFQNGNTIYF.

This clonotype was recorded many times. The chain is built from TRBV10-3 and TRBJ2-3, with 8 bases that match TRBD2. CDR1 is ENHRY and CDR2 is SYGVKD in the germline V gene. The CDR3 spans 15 residues. Germline trimming cut 2 bases from V and 3 bases from J; bases unmatched to any gene: 4. The CDR3 region is CAISEGASGTDTQYF. In DNA form, the CDR3 reads TGTGCCATCAGTGAGGGGGCTAGCGGGACAGATACGCAGTATTTT.

This clonotype was counted a few times. V and J are TRBV28 and TRBJ2-3; D remains unclear. The CDR3 runs to 16 residues. Germline V gives CDR1 MDHEN, CDR2 SYDVKM. With 3 bases removed from V and 0 bases from J, the gap between germline ends came to 13 bases. CDR3 nucleotides: TGTGCCAGCAGTTTCGGGCTTGATTTTAGCACAGATACGCAGTATTTT. It is translated as CASSFGLDFSTDTQYF.